This T cell receptor (beta chain) appears in the sequencing data of a study of blood T cells in healthy people across ages. CDR3 length equals 15 residues. Germline CDR1 is SGHTA and CDR2 is FQGNSA. Unmatched junction bases numbered 8, after V lost 3 bases and J lost 9 bases. Study-level findings and limits: Higher diversity and more naive CD4+ cells were features of long-lived donors, compared to aged donors. Possibly confounding the expanded clonotype changes was the fact that donor CMV status was unknown.

Donors gave roughly 10 milliliters of peripheral blood apiece. A second roughly 6 to 12 cycle PCR used barcoded and J-beta primers. TCRdb itself ran the 5' RACE reads through MiXCR, one entry per CDR3 protein. This sample has fewer than 1,000,000 distinct CDR3 sequences; 35% to 50% occur once, and the top ten carry 15% to 20%. Details on this clonotype: Its antigen remains unidentified.

The chain couples TRBV7-2 to TRBJ2-1, with 10 bases that match TRBD2. The TCR originated in a man at least 80 years old in good health. Sequenced: blood. The CDR3 loop is CASSLGGTSVGEQFF. CDR3 DNA sequence: TGTGCCAGCAGCTTGGGTGGGACTAGCGTGGGTGAGCAGTTCTTC.